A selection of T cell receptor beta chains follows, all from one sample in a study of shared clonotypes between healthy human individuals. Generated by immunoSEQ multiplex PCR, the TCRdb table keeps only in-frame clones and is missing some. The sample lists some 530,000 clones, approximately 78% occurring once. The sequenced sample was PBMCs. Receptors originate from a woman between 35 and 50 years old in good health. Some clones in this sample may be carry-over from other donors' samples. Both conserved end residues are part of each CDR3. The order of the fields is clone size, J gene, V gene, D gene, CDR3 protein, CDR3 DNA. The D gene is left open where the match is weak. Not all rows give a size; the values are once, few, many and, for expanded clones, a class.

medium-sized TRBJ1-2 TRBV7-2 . CASSLSGYGYTF TGTGCCAGCAGCTTATCCGGCTATGGCTACACCTTC
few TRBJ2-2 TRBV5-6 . CASSLLPGELFF TGTGCCAGCAGCTTACTACCCGGGGAGCTGTTTTTT
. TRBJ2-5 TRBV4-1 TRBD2 CASSQGVAGVFPGTQYF TGCGCCAGCAGCCAGGGGGTAGCGGGAGTGTTTCCGGGGACCCAGTACTTC
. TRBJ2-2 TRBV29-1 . CSVGRDPNTGELFF TGCAGCGTGGGCCGGGACCCGAACACCGGGGAGCTGTTTTTT
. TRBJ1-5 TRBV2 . CASSGGNQPQHF TGTGCCAGCAGTGGAGGCAATCAGCCCCAGCATTTT
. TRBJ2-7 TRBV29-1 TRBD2 CSVGTSGAYEQYF TGCAGCGTTGGGACTAGCGGGGCGTACGAGCAGTACTTC
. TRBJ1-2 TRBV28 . CASSSGNYGYTF TGTGCCAGCAGTTCTGGGAACTATGGCTACACCTTC
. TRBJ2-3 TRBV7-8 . CASSSYDSYTDTQYF TGTGCCAGCAGCTCTTACGACAGTTACACAGATACGCAGTATTTT
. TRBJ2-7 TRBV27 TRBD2 CASSLRGGVHEQYF TGTGCCAGCAGTTTACGGGGGGGCGTGCACGAGCAGTACTTC
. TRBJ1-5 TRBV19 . CASRRDYNQPQHF TGTGCCAGTAGACGGGACTACAATCAGCCCCAGCATTTT
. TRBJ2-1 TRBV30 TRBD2 CAWRTSGSPRFF TGTGCCTGGAGGACTAGCGGGAGCCCGCGATTCTTC
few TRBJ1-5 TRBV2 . CASNRRDQPQHF TGTGCCAGCAATAGGAGGGATCAGCCCCAGCATTTT
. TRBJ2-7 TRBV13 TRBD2 CASSVGTRNEQYF TGTGCCAGCAGCGTGGGGACTAGGAACGAGCAGTACTTC
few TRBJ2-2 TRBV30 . CAWIGLGGRLAENTGELFF TGTGCCTGGATAGGCCTGGGGGGCAGGCTAGCGGAGAACACCGGGGAGCTGTTTTTT
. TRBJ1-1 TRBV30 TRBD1 CAWSRTGVHTEAFF TGTGCCTGGAGTAGGACAGGGGTGCACACTGAAGCTTTCTTT
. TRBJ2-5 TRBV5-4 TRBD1 CASSFDRAYQETQYF TGTGCCAGCAGCTTTGACAGGGCGTACCAAGAGACCCAGTACTTC